This is a list of T cell receptor beta chains from one sample in a study of cytomegalovirus exposure and HLA in healthy donors. Method: immunoSEQ multiplex PCR; TCRdb's copy keeps in-frame clones and lacks some. The data show approximately 150,000 clones, about 80% seen once. Material: PBMCs. These receptors originate from a man aged 25 to 40 in good health and CMV-seropositive. Each CDR3 is given with its conserved first and last residue. Fields, in order: V gene, J gene, CDR3 protein.

>TRBV2|TRBJ2-7
CASFTGLGEQYF
>TRBV9|TRBJ2-5
CASSVGGRGETQYF
>TRBV11-2|TRBJ1-1
CASSLYTGGGLAEAFF
>TRBV25-1|TRBJ2-7
CASSELQVGHEQYF
>TRBV6-1|TRBJ2-5
CASTLGQQETQYF
>TRBV6-5|TRBJ2-1
CASRDWRDNEQFF
>TRBV7-8|TRBJ1-2
CASSPGQGPYGYTF
>TRBV19|TRBJ1-1
CASSKVSGFTEAFF
>TRBV7-6|TRBJ1-5
CASSGTASNQPQHF
>TRBV14|TRBJ1-1
CASSQTGSGTEAFF
>TRBV6-1|TRBJ2-3
CASSGTSGGITNTQYF
>TRBV7-9|TRBJ2-7
CASSRASGATYEQYF
>TRBV4-1|TRBJ2-3
CASSQDPLIYGTDTQYF
>TRBV25-1|TRBJ2-6
CASSESGRAGANVLTF
>TRBV27|TRBJ2-7
CASSLSGGYEQYF
>TRBV7-9|TRBJ2-5
CASGDGRGEKTQYF
>TRBV11-2|TRBJ2-1
CASSPPGLAVIEQFF
>TRBV6-1|TRBJ1-2
CASSEPGRTGLYTF
>TRBV5-5|TRBJ1-2
CASSSNRGKGSYTF
>TRBV4-2|TRBJ2-1
CASSLAGEQFF
>TRBV7-9|TRBJ2-6
CASPDPGSGANVLTF
>TRBV30|TRBJ1-1
CAWSVHYPDRVWGNTEAFF
>TRBV19|TRBJ1-2
CASSTPTPTGGYYGYTF
>TRBV28|TRBJ2-5
CASSLVGGETQYF
>TRBV6-1|TRBJ2-3
CASSALAGSTDTQYF
>TRBV7-8|TRBJ1-2
CASSLEVRATRYGYTF
>TRBV7-2|TRBJ2-7
CASSLGGPPVDF
>TRBV11-2|TRBJ1-1
CASSYRSDLYTEAFF
>TRBV5-4|TRBJ2-7
CASSYPDRHEQYF
>TRBV27|TRBJ2-7
CASSLSKAASYEQYF
>TRBV6-5|TRBJ1-1
CASSYTDRNTEAFF
>TRBV7-6|TRBJ2-2
CASSLVRAGELFF
>TRBV5-1|TRBJ2-5
CASADIRNQETQYF
>TRBV5-1|TRBJ2-3
CASSLGGSTSTDTQYF
>TRBV7-6|TRBJ2-3
CASSLTGSDTDTQYF
>TRBV2|TRBJ2-5
CASSPLAGGRETQYF
>TRBV19|-
CASSAGTTYEQYF
>TRBV19|TRBJ1-1
CASSIAGKVTEAFF
>TRBV27|TRBJ2-7
CASIKRGPKPLYEQYF
>TRBV6-5|TRBJ1-5
CASSPRATGVQPQHF
>TRBV6-1|TRBJ1-5
CASSEVGGGSQHF
>TRBV30|TRBJ2-7
CAWSTGLAGTTYEQYF
>TRBV28|TRBJ2-7
CASSPRGKPTYEQYF
>TRBV5-1|TRBJ1-2
CAAHPGQGPYGYTF
>TRBV28|TRBJ1-1
CASSLSRAQAFF
>TRBV7-9|TRBJ1-5
CASSFNNQPQHF
>TRBV28|TRBJ2-7
CASSSGGTFYEQYF
>TRBV30|TRBJ2-1
CAWSPTGNEQFF
>TRBV2|TRBJ1-5
CASSGQRDSNQPQHF
>TRBV6-5|TRBJ2-1
CASSYLSSGGGEQFF
>TRBV5-1|TRBJ1-3
CASSPLVGDSGNTIYF
>TRBV11-2|TRBJ2-1
CASSSFSGGSSYNEQFF
>TRBV28|TRBJ2-3
CASSSLAGGTDTQYF